This T cell receptor (beta chain) was recovered during a study of T cell responses to AZD1222 COVID-19 vaccine. Here immunoSEQ multiplex PCR was the method, and the copy in TCRdb shows in-frame clones only, minus some. Of roughly 120,000 clones in the sample, about 92% were seen once. The CDR3 has 12 residues. The germline V gene encodes CDR1 SGHDT and CDR2 YYEEEE. Trimming took off 0 bases at V and 14 bases at J, with 12 bases between the two ends. This receptor was taken from an adult in good health. V is TRBV5-6 and J is TRBJ2-1; no firm D call. The sequencing used peripheral blood, collected on day 0 of AZD1222 vaccination. The CDR3 bases are TGTGCCAGCAGCTTGGTGCACTCCACGGAGTTCTTC. Translated: CASSLVHSTEFF.